Listed below are T cell receptor beta chains from one sample, sequenced in a study of blood T cells in healthy people across ages. In TCRdb, the 5' RACE reads were re-called with MiXCR into one record per CDR3 protein. The sample includes roughly 800,000 distinct CDR3 sequences, 20% to 30% seen only once; the top ten take roughly 3.1%. These data are also associated with another study on T cells of mothers and their children.

Sequencing used blood. All receptors come from a boy aged 10-17 years in good health. The CDR3 runs from the conserved cysteine through the conserved F or W.

TRBJ1-6 TRBV19 CASGQGAGSPLHF
TRBJ2-5 TRBV7-2 CAGSLNIRETQYF
TRBJ2-7 TRBV6-2/TRBV6-3 CASSYGVSYEQYF
- TRBV24-1 CATSDLAGQFF
TRBJ2-7 TRBV15 CATSRGDSSYEQYF
TRBJ1-1 TRBV4-1 CASSQDRGRAFF
TRBJ2-5 TRBV10-3 CAISESGGDQETQYF
TRBJ2-5 TRBV28 CATINLGETQYF
TRBJ1-1 TRBV20-1 CSAGKTGRNTEAFF
TRBJ2-3 TRBV27 CASMRQSTDTQYF
TRBJ1-2 TRBV7-3 CASSLTAGYGYTF
TRBJ2-7 TRBV6-5 CASNTGTGGGEQYF
TRBJ2-4 TRBV19 CASNSGTGRDLAKNIQYF
TRBJ1-2 TRBV28 CASSPNLNVNYGYTF
TRBJ2-1 TRBV3-1 CASGEGGEQFF
TRBJ2-3 TRBV6-1 CASSEAPGGTHTQYF
TRBJ2-7 TRBV7-8 CASSPGTPYEQYF
TRBJ2-7 TRBV27 CASSPSLAGETYEQYF
TRBJ1-1 TRBV11-1 CASSFEYGEAFF
TRBJ1-1 TRBV7-9 CASSLAPGGLGTEAFF
TRBJ2-3 TRBV2 CASAGTSGSTDTQYF
TRBJ2-5 TRBV12-3/TRBV12-4 CASSLTSGPTGTQYF